The entry below describes one T cell receptor beta chain. The data were obtained in a study of blood T cell repertoires in COVID-19. Whole-study context: Some COVID-19 samples were acute and others convalescent; all came from the United States, Italy and Spain. In each case, the material was cDNA or gDNA derived from T cells, B-cell-depleted T cells, or PBMCs.

As handled by the study authors: Scientists estimated how many nucleated cells there were by amplifying reference gene primers. TCRdb's table, derived via immunoSEQ multiplex PCR, lists solely in-frame clones and lacks some. For V, J and clone size, that table is used; D and trimming come from the DNA. The data show approximately 70,000 clones, more than 85% seen once. The CDR3 spans 15 residues. V was pared by 4 bases and J by 9 bases, with 19 bases between. CDR1 is LNHDA and CDR2 is SQIVND in the germline V gene (reference sequence). Sequencing was carried out using peripheral blood. The V call is TRBV19, the J call TRBJ2-1, with D possibly matching TRBD2 (6 bases). The clonotype was recovered from a woman aged 60 to 75 with active COVID-19. The DNA of the CDR3 is TGTGCCAGTAGTAACGGAGGGAGGCTTGGGAGTGAGCAGTTCTTC. Translated, it gives CASSNGGRLGSEQFF.